This T cell receptor (beta chain) was identified in a study of blood T cell repertoires in COVID-19. For the study at large: Sites in the United States, Italy and Spain provided acute and convalescent COVID-19 samples. Sample material is recorded as cDNA or gDNA derived from T cells, B-cell-depleted T cells, or PBMCs.

Recruitment covered roughly 22 US areas and drew participants whose ages spanned roughly 18 to 89 years. Per the original data handling: Amplification of reference gene primers provided the estimated nucleated cell counts. The protocol was immunoSEQ multiplex PCR, while the TCRdb copy is restricted to in-frame clones and leaves out a portion. That table is the source of V, J and clone size, and D and trimming were worked out from the DNA. The table records 210,000 or so clones, more than 75% of them present only once. Material for sequencing was PBMCs or T cells enriched from blood (not recorded which). The sequence was obtained from a young man with acute COVID-19.

The CDR3 sequence is CASSLKHNTEAFF. CDR3 bases: TGTGCCAGCAGTTTAAAGCACAACACTGAAGCTTTCTTT. The V call is TRBV12-3 or TRBV12-4, the J call TRBJ1-1; D is unresolved. CDR3 size: 13 residues. Trimming removed 2 bases from V and 2 bases from J, with 6 bases in between.